A single sample is the source of the 26 T cell receptor beta chains below, sequenced in a study of control samples from healthy donors and cancer patients. TCRdb keeps only in-frame clones here, not all; method: immunoSEQ multiplex PCR. The sample gives 170,000 or so clones, around 93% of which show up once; approximately 1.5% is in the top ten. Sequencing input: blood. These receptors all come from a man aged 18 to 29 in good health.

This chain joins TRBV27 and TRBJ2-3; perhaps D is TRBD1 or TRBD2 (5 bases each). CDR3 size: 15 residues. V shed 2 bases and J shed 0 bases, with 9 bases lying between them. The germline V gene encodes CDR1 MNHEY and CDR2 SMNVEV (reference sequence). As DNA, the CDR3 is TGTGCCAGCAGTTTACGGGGACGTAGCACAGATACGCAGTATTTT. It is translated as CASSLRGRSTDTQYF.

Of note for this clone: This CDR3 is also generated by other DNA sequences in the sample. V gene TRBV18 combines with J gene TRBJ2-1; no reliable D call. The V gene lost 2 bases and the J gene lost 3 bases, with 5 bases spanning the gap. The CDR3 has 13 amino acids. The V gene's germline CDR1 is KGHSH and CDR2 LQKENI. CDR3 sequence (DNA): TGTGCCAGCTCACCAAGCAGCTACAATGAGCAGTTCTTC. Protein: CASSPSSYNEQFF.

In DNA form, the CDR3 reads TGTGCCAGCAGCCAACGGGCCCCCCGACCTACTAACTATGGCTACACCTTC. As protein: CASSQRAPRPTNYGYTF. The chain uses TRBV7-2 and TRBJ1-2; unclear D gene. Per germline, CDR1 SGHTA and CDR2 FQGNSA. V shed 5 bases and J shed 0 bases, with 19 bases lying between them. The CDR3 totals 17 residues.

The chain has TRBV2 and TRBJ2-5; no reliable D call. The CDR3 is made up of 15 amino acids. V lost 2 bases, J lost 1 base, and 11 bases lay in between. Germline V gene sequence: CDR1 SNHLY, CDR2 FYNNEI. The CDR3 sequence is CASSETSRFQETQYF. CDR3 DNA: TGTGCCAGCAGTGAAACCAGTAGATTCCAAGAGACCCAGTACTTC. Looking up the rest from reference TRBV2 and TRBJ2-5 gives the full variable domain: EPEVTQTPSHQVTQMGQEVILRCVPISNHLYFYWYRQILGQKVEFLVSFYNNEISEKSEIFDDQFSVERPDGSNFTLKIRSTKLEDSAMYFCASSETSRFQETQYFGPGTRLLVL.

The CDR3 region is CASSEASGGGGETQYF. The CDR3 DNA follows: TGTGCCAGCAGTGAGGCTAGCGGGGGGGGAGGGGAGACCCAGTACTTC. J is TRBJ2-5 and V is TRBV6-1, with 12 bases fitting TRBD2. From germline, CDR1 is MNHNS and CDR2 SASEGT. The CDR3 consists of 16 residues. Losses at the gene ends were 3 bases for V and 5 bases for J; bases not matched to a gene: 7.

The gene calls are TRBV5-1 and TRBJ2-1; TRBD1 might be the D (6 bases). The CDR3 extends over 14 amino acids. CDR1 and CDR2 from the germline V gene are SGHRS and YFSETQ. Trimming removed 7 bases from V and 3 bases from J, with 14 bases in between. The CDR3 sequence is CASRTGTLYNEQFF. The CDR3 nucleotides read TGCGCCAGCCGTACCGGGACACTCTACAATGAGCAGTTCTTC.

The J gene is TRBJ1-5, the V gene TRBV28; no clear D. Trimming stripped 6 bases from V and 9 bases from J, with 12 bases between. Germline V gene lookup returns CDR1 MDHEN and CDR2 SYDVKM. This CDR3 has 12 residues. The CDR3 here is CASSGVARPQHF. For the CDR3, the DNA is TGTGCCAGCAGCGGGGTCGCAAGGCCCCAGCATTTT.

CDR3: CASSQSPDTQYF. For the CDR3, the DNA is TGTGCCAGCAGCCAATCCCCAGATACGCAGTATTTT. V gene TRBV12-3 or TRBV12-4 combines with J gene TRBJ2-3, with no clear D. This CDR3 comprises 12 residues. Trimming took off 6 bases at V and 4 bases at J, with 8 bases between the two ends.

In DNA form, the CDR3 reads TGTGCCAGCAGCCCCGGGACAGGGAAACTCACAGATACGCAGTATTTT. Translated: CASSPGTGKLTDTQYF. V usage is TRBV7-9 and J usage is TRBJ2-3, with 9 bases fitting TRBD1. Germline V gene lookup returns CDR1 SEHNR and CDR2 FQNEAQ (reference sequence). The CDR3 has 16 amino acids. After removal of 5 bases from V and 2 bases from J, the junction contained 8 bases not matched to a gene.

The chain couples TRBV19 to TRBJ1-5; tentatively, D is TRBD1 (5 bases). CDR1 and CDR2 from the germline V gene are LNHDA and SQIVND (reference sequence). This CDR3 has 14 amino acids. The V gene lost 6 bases and the J gene lost 2 bases, with 11 bases spanning the gap. This chain's CDR3 is CASRHTGGNQPQHF. CDR3 nucleotides: TGTGCCAGTAGGCATACAGGAGGCAATCAGCCCCAGCATTTT.

V usage is TRBV6-1 and J usage is TRBJ2-3; 7 nucleotides line up with TRBD1. This CDR3 has 18 residues. Germline trimming cut 4 bases from V and 5 bases from J; bases unmatched to any gene: 18. Germline V gives CDR1 MNHNS, CDR2 SASEGT. As DNA, the CDR3 is TGTGCCAGCAGTGTAGGGGTGGAAGGGGGCGCATGGGGAGATACGCAGTATTTT. It encodes CASSVGVEGGAWGDTQYF.

The chain couples TRBV2 to TRBJ1-3; perhaps TRBD1 as D (6 bases). Germline-derived CDR1 and CDR2 are SNHLY and FYNNEI. V shed 7 bases and J shed 0 bases, with 16 bases lying between them. The CDR3 is 16 residues long. As DNA, the CDR3 is TGTGCCAGCAAGGCGGACAGCTCTCACTCTGGAAACACCATATATTTT. This gives the protein CASKADSSHSGNTIYF.

The chain couples TRBV4-2 to TRBJ2-3; the D gene is possibly TRBD1 (5 bases). Germline loops: CDR1 LGHNA, CDR2 YNFKEQ. V was pared by 0 bases and J by 2 bases, with 9 bases between. The CDR3 totals 15 residues. CDR3 in amino acids: CASSQESRATDTQYF. CDR3 coding DNA: TGTGCCAGCAGCCAAGAATCCAGGGCCACAGATACGCAGTATTTT.

This clone was observed once. The genes are TRBV6-1 and TRBJ1-5, with D perhaps matching TRBD1 (5 bases). Trimming left V 2 bases short and J 2 bases short, with 19 bases between. CDR3 length: 18 amino acids. Germline-derived CDR1 and CDR2 are MNHNS and SASEGT. This CDR3 reads CASSENRLGARGNQPQHF. In DNA form, the CDR3 reads TGTGCCAGCAGTGAAAATAGGCTCGGAGCCAGGGGCAATCAGCCCCAGCATTTT.

This chain joins TRBV3-1 (or the pseudogene TRBV3-2) and TRBJ2-3, with D maybe TRBD2 (5 bases). V gave up 4 bases and J gave up 4 bases, with 12 bases separating them. CDR1 is LGHDT and CDR2 is YNNKEL in the germline V gene (reference sequence). The CDR3 runs to 14 residues. In DNA, the CDR3 is TGTGCCAGCAGCCTCAGAGGTAGCGCAGATACGCAGTATTTT. Its protein product is CASSLRGSADTQYF.

Details on this clone: A read error may account for a junction end that differs from germline. The rearrangement uses TRBV7-3 and TRBJ2-2; the D gene is possibly TRBD2 (5 bases). The CDR3 runs to 17 residues. Germline CDR1 SGHTA, CDR2 FQGTGA. In nucleotides, the CDR3 is TGTGCCAGCAGCTTATGGGGAACTAGAGGGAACGCCGGGGAGCTGTTTTTT. It specifies CASSLWGTRGNAGELFF.

This chain connects TRBV2 to TRBJ2-7; the match to TRBD1 covers 7 bases. The CDR3 has 15 residues. With 7 bases clipped from V and 2 bases from J, the junction kept 11 bases outside the gene matches. The germline V gene encodes CDR1 SNHLY and CDR2 FYNNEI. As DNA, the CDR3 is TGTGCCAGCATGGGGTTAGGACAGGATCCCTACGAGCAGTACTTC. This sequence encodes CASMGLGQDPYEQYF.

The chain combines TRBV18 with TRBJ2-1; 10 nucleotides agree with TRBD1. The CDR3 contains 14 residues. Germline CDR1 reads KGHSH; CDR2 reads LQKENI. The ends lost 5 bases at V and 8 bases at J; junction bases unmatched: 6. The CDR3, as DNA: TGTGCCAGCTCATCCGGGACAGGGGAAGATGAGCAGTTCTTC. Translated, it gives CASSSGTGEDEQFF. The variable domain in full, with the rest retrieved from reference TRBV18 and TRBJ2-1, is NAGVMQNPRHLVRRRGQEARLRCSPMKGHSHVYWYRQLPEEGLKFMVYLQKENIIDESGMPKERFSAEFPKEGPSILRIQQVVRGDSAAYFCASSSGTGEDEQFFGPGTRLTVL.

This clone was seen a few times. The chain joins TRBV5-8 to TRBJ1-1, with 9 bases lining up with TRBD1. The CDR3 extends over 13 amino acids. Germline CDR1 reads SGHTS; CDR2 reads YDEGEE. V lost 4 bases and J lost 6; bases outside the gene matches: 4. In DNA, the CDR3 is TGTGCCAGCAGCGCGGGACAGGGCGCTGAAGCTTTCTTT. Protein: CASSAGQGAEAFF.

Notes on this clone: An end of the junction differs from the germline gene, which may be a read error. This rearrangement joins TRBV6-5 to TRBJ1-5; a weak D match, TRBD1 (6 bases). CDR3 length: 13 amino acids. Germline V lookup: CDR1 MNHEY, CDR2 SVGAGI. The CDR3 sequence is CVSSYGQNQPQHF. CDR3 sequence (DNA): TGTGTCAGCAGTTATGGACAGAATCAGCCCCAGCATTTT.

The chain employs TRBV2 and TRBJ1-4, with 7 bases identical to TRBD1. V dropped 6 bases and J dropped 1; count of bases not matched to a gene: 2. The germline gives CDR1 SNHLY, CDR2 FYNNEI. CDR3 length equals 14 residues. CDR3 amino acids: CASRGTVTNEKLFF. DNA of the CDR3: TGTGCCAGCAGGGGGACAGTAACTAATGAAAAACTGTTTTTT.

V gene TRBV5-4 combines with J gene TRBJ2-1; D possibly corresponds to TRBD2 (5 bases). Trimming took 7 bases from V and 5 from J, leaving 13 bases between them. The CDR3 sequence is 13 residues long. Per germline, CDR1 SGHNT and CDR2 YYREEE (reference sequence). The CDR3 coding sequence is TGTGCCAGCTCCTGGACTGGTAACAATGAGCAGTTCTTC. Translation: CASSWTGNNEQFF.

This chain links TRBV4-1 with TRBJ2-6; D is unresolved. Looked up from germline, CDR1 is MGHRA and CDR2 is YSYEKL. V shed 4 bases and J shed 4 bases, with 11 bases lying between them. This CDR3 contains 15 residues. In DNA form, the CDR3 reads TGCGCCAGCAGCCCAGTGTTCTCGGGGGCCAACGTCCTGACTTTC. Encoded protein: CASSPVFSGANVLTF.

This chain joins TRBV9 and TRBJ2-7; TRBD1 agrees at 12 bases. After removal of 0 bases from V and 4 bases from J, the junction contained 8 bases not matched to a gene. Looked up from germline, CDR1 is SGDLS and CDR2 is YYNGEE. The CDR3 spans 17 residues. The CDR3 protein is CASSVGTGTGGLYEQYF. In nucleotides, the CDR3 is TGTGCCAGCAGCGTAGGGACCGGGACAGGGGGCTTGTACGAGCAGTACTTC. Drawing the rest from reference TRBV9 and TRBJ2-7, the complete variable domain is DSGVTQTPKHLITATGQRVTLRCSPRSGDLSVYWYQQSLDQGLQFLIQYYNGEERAKGNILERFSAQQFPDLHSELNLSSLELGDSALYFCASSVGTGTGGLYEQYFGPGTRLTVT.

This clone was seen just once. The chain links TRBV2 to TRBJ2-2; TRBD2 is a possible D gene (5 bases). Trimming left V 5 bases short and J 4 bases short, with 11 bases between. The CDR3 contains 14 residues. CDR1 SNHLY and CDR2 FYNNEI come from the germline V gene. CDR3 nucleotide sequence: TGTGCCAGCAGTCTAGTGGGAGCCACCGGGGAGCTGTTTTTT. Residues: CASSLVGATGELFF.

In DNA, the CDR3 is TGTGCCAGTAGTCAGCTTCTACTCTATGGCTACACCTTC. Translated: CASSQLLLYGYTF. The chain couples TRBV19 to TRBJ1-2; D is ambiguous. With 5 bases removed from V and 4 bases from J, the gap between germline ends came to 11 bases. Germline V lookup: CDR1 LNHDA, CDR2 SQIVND (reference sequence). The CDR3 length is 13 residues. Full variable domain (rest looked up from reference TRBV19 and TRBJ1-2): DGGITQSPKYLFRKEGQNVTLSCEQNLNHDAMYWYRQDPGQGLRLIYYSQIVNDFQKGDIAEGYSVSREKKESFPLTVTSAQKNPTAFYLCASSQLLLYGYTFGSGTRLTVV.